One T cell receptor beta chain is described in this entry. Antigen specificity is unknown. PCR employed 60 Vbeta and 13 Jbeta primers. Data came from immunoSEQ multiplex PCR; TCRdb stores just in-frame clones and leaves some out. The sample holds around 200,000 clones, 70% seen once. The data were taken from a study of cytomegalovirus exposure and HLA in healthy donors. Findings and caveats of the study: Researchers reported in a later analysis that a missense DCLRE1C variant was tied to TCR beta V- and J-gene trimming. Differences between HLA loci emerged in a later analysis of TCR association rates, with DRB1 most and HLA-C fewest.

The V end was cut by 1 base, the J end by 4 bases, with 15 bases between. The CDR3 is made up of 15 amino acids. CDR1 is SGHKS, CDR2 YYEKEE, per germline (reference sequence). The source of this sequence is a man aged 40-49 years in good health and CMV-seropositive. The sample was PBMCs. J is TRBJ2-7 and V is TRBV5-5; D perhaps matches TRBD1 (5 bases). The CDR3 coding sequence is TGTGCCAGCAGCTTGAGTGAAGGGGCTAAGTACGAGCAGTACTTC. Its protein is CASSLSEGAKYEQYF.